The next 12 T cell receptor beta chains were all read from a single sample in a study of human T cells and chemical hapten exposure. MiXCR, applied by TCRdb to the RACE reads, yields one record per CDR3 protein. The table shows some 64,000 distinct CDR3 sequences, with approximately 10% occurring only once. Time point noted: patch test 3, about 24 weeks after DPC sensitization. Stated treatment: therapeutic diphenylcyclopropenone sensitization with weekly scalp DPC. Sample: whole blood, taken in connection with sensitization to the hapten diphenylcyclopropenone (DPC). Receptors originate from a woman under 40 with alopecia areata. Some clones in this sample may be carry-over from other donors' samples.

This clonotype was counted many times. The gene calls are TRBV20-1 and TRBJ1-4, with 9 nucleotides matching TRBD1. The germline V gene has CDR1 DFQATT and CDR2 SNEGSKA (reference sequence). The V and J ends lost 3 bases and 7 bases, in that order; junction bases with no gene match: 6. The CDR3 covers 14 residues. The CDR3 DNA is TGCAGTGCTAGGAAAGGGACAGGGTTTGAAAAACTGTTTTTT. Amino acid sequence: CSARKGTGFEKLFF.

This clonotype was seen more than once but under ten times. The chain has TRBV5-1 and TRBJ1-2, with D hard to call. Trimming left V 4 bases short and J 3 bases short, with 13 bases between. CDR1 is SGHRS, CDR2 YFSETQ, per germline. The CDR3 extends over 14 amino acids. This CDR3 reads CASSPSPTDYGYTF. Here the CDR3 DNA reads TGCGCCAGCAGCCCGTCTCCCACGGACTATGGCTACACCTTC.

The genes are TRBV20-1 and TRBJ2-2; a possible D gene is TRBD1 (5 bases). V shed 4 bases and J shed 4 bases, with 16 bases lying between them. Germline V CDR1 and CDR2: DFQATT, SNEGSKA (reference sequence). The CDR3 contains 15 residues. CDR3 in amino acids: CSAKLDRHFTGELFF. As DNA, the CDR3 is TGCAGTGCTAAATTAGACAGACACTTCACCGGGGAGCTGTTTTTT.

This clonotype was seen a handful of times. This chain uses TRBV9 with TRBJ2-2; unclear D gene. CDR1 SGDLS and CDR2 YYNGEE come from the germline V gene. With 3 bases removed from V and 4 bases from J, the gap between germline ends came to 1 base. The CDR3 is made up of 11 amino acids. CDR3 sequence: CASSATGELFF. The CDR3, as DNA: TGTGCCAGCAGCGCCACCGGGGAGCTGTTTTTT.

The genes are TRBV20-1 and TRBJ2-7; 9 nucleotides match TRBD2. Germline V gives CDR1 DFQATT, CDR2 SNEGSKA (reference sequence). CDR3 length: 15 residues. After removal of 0 bases from V and 2 bases from J, the junction contained 5 bases not matched to a gene. The CDR3 sequence: CSARDKASGTYEQYF. CDR3 nucleotide sequence: TGCAGTGCTAGAGATAAAGCTAGCGGGACCTACGAGCAGTACTTC.

This clonotype appeared many times. The rearrangement uses TRBV18 and TRBJ2-3, with 9 bases lining up with TRBD1. Per germline, CDR1 KGHSH and CDR2 LQKENI. Losses at the gene ends were 0 bases for V and 8 bases for J; bases not matched to a gene: 3. The CDR3 contains 14 residues. The CDR3 loop reads CASSPPGQGFTQYF. The CDR3 DNA is TGTGCCAGCTCACCACCGGGACAGGGCTTTACGCAGTATTTT.

This clonotype was seen a few times. J is TRBJ2-7 and V is TRBV6-5; D is unclear. The CDR3 is 13 amino acids. Trimming took off 4 bases at V and 5 bases at J, with 12 bases between the two ends. The V gene's germline CDR1 is MNHEY and CDR2 SVGAGI. The DNA for the CDR3 is TGTGCCAGCAGTTCAGGAATATTAAACGAGCAGTACTTC. It codes for CASSSGILNEQYF.

As to this clonotype: A read error may explain this, as a much larger clone is one base away. The V gene is TRBV7-2, the J gene TRBJ2-5; TRBD2 might be the D (5 bases). The length of the CDR3 is 15 residues. Trimming left V 0 bases short and J 2 bases short, with 10 bases between. CDR1 is SGHTA, CDR2 FQGNSA, per germline. The CDR3: CASSLAGLVQETQYF. The CDR3 coding sequence is TGTGCCAGCAGCTTAGCCGGACTGGTTCAAGAGACCCAGTACTTC.

This clonotype showed up many times. The chain is built from TRBV6-1 and TRBJ1-4, with D possibly TRBD1 on 5 matching bases. Trimming shortened V by 0 bases and J by 2 bases, and 10 bases separated the two germline ends. The CDR3 totals 16 residues. The V gene's germline CDR1 is MNHNS and CDR2 SASEGT. CDR3 bases: TGTGCCAGCAGTGAAGCATCTGGGGGTACTAATGAAAAACTGTTTTTT. This codes for CASSEASGGTNEKLFF.

The chain employs TRBV4-3 and TRBJ1-5, with D unclear. This CDR3 is 13 amino acids long. The germline V gene has CDR1 LGHNA and CDR2 YSLEER. V lost 1 base to trimming and J lost 4 bases, with 5 bases between them. CDR3 in DNA: TGCGCCAGCAGCCAAGGGGAAAATCAGCCCCAGCATTTT. Residues: CASSQGENQPQHF.

The rearrangement uses TRBV20-1 and TRBJ2-1, with 11 bases that match TRBD2. Trimming cost V 3 bases and J 4 bases; bases outside gene matches: 5. The CDR3 extends over 15 amino acids. Germline V lookup: CDR1 DFQATT, CDR2 SNEGSKA (reference sequence). CDR3 residues: CSASALAGGYNEQFF. CDR3 in DNA: TGCAGTGCTAGCGCTCTAGCGGGGGGATACAATGAGCAGTTCTTC.

This clonotype was detected ten times or more. This chain uses TRBV28 with TRBJ2-5, with D unclear. The CDR3 runs 14 residues. V was trimmed by 3 bases and J by 5 bases, leaving 13 bases between them. Germline CDR1 is MDHEN and CDR2 is SYDVKM. The CDR3 reads CASSFGSHPETQYF. The CDR3 DNA follows: TGTGCCAGCAGTTTCGGCAGCCACCCGGAGACCCAGTACTTC.